These 5 T cell receptor beta chains originate from one sample sequenced in a study of a mutant IDH1 vaccine in newly diagnosed glioma. No antigen has been assigned to these receptors. Generated by immunoSEQ multiplex PCR, the TCRdb table keeps only in-frame clones and is missing some. The data show fewer than 70,000 clones, 90% seen once. Noted time point: week 5, during vaccination. Vaccination used 300 ug of mutant IDH1 20-mer peptide per dose, with topical imiquimod. This specimen consisted of PBMCs, obtained from a glioma patient whose treatment included an IDH1 peptide vaccine. These receptors were taken from a woman aged 40 to 55 with glioma.

The rearrangement uses TRBV9 and TRBJ1-2; TRBD1 aligns across 9 bases. CDR1 and CDR2 from the germline V gene are SGDLS and YYNGEE. With V trimmed by 3 bases and J by 4 bases, 7 bases remained unmatched. This CDR3 comprises 15 residues. The CDR3 bases are TGTGCCAGCAGCGGGACGGACAGGGGAAGCTATGGCTACACCTTC. As protein: CASSGTDRGSYGYTF.

CDR3 in DNA: TGCAGCGTTGCTCGAGCAGGAGGCACCTACGAGCAGTACTTC. Its translation is CSVARAGGTYEQYF. The V and J genes are TRBV29-1 and TRBJ2-7, with a tentative D call TRBD2 (5 bases). The ends were cut back, 4 bases at V and 2 bases at J, with 15 bases in the middle. The CDR3 loop spans 14 amino acids. The germline V gene has CDR1 SQVTM and CDR2 ANQGSEA.

The V and J genes are TRBV4-2 and TRBJ1-6; D gene uncertain. The V end was cut by 6 bases, the J end by 7 bases, with 13 bases between. The CDR3 totals 14 residues. Germline CDR1 and CDR2: LGHNA and YNFKEQ. CDR3 sequence (DNA): TGTGCCAGCAGTCCCGTCGTGGCCAATTCACCCCTCCACTTT. Translation gives CASSPVVANSPLHF.

The rearrangement uses TRBV4-3 and TRBJ2-6; D unclear. CDR1 and CDR2 (germline): LGHNA, YSLEER. The CDR3 spans 16 residues. Trimming left V 4 bases short and J 0 bases short, with 10 bases between. The CDR3 coding sequence is TGCGCCAGCAGCCCTTGGACCTCCTCTGGGGCCAACGTCCTGACTTTC. Amino acid sequence: CASSPWTSSGANVLTF.

CDR3 in amino acids: CASSLEGGDNEQFF. CDR3 coding DNA: TGTGCCAGCAGCTTGGAAGGTGGGGACAATGAGCAGTTCTTC. J is TRBJ2-1 and V is TRBV5-4; D uncertain. Germline CDR1 SGHNT, CDR2 YYREEE (reference sequence). V lost 0 bases, J lost 5 bases, and 9 bases lay in between. This CDR3 is built from 14 residues.